Presented here are 21 T cell receptor beta chains from one specimen sequenced in a study of memory CD4+ T cells and cytomegalovirus serostatus (dated by TCRdb to about 2019). Single viable CD3+CD4+CD8-CD45RO+ cells were sorted as memory CD4+ T cells on a FACSAria II. Libraries were built with the immunoSEQ multiplex PCR assay. TCRdb took over this immuneACCESS table, retaining in-frame rearrangements with V and J assigned. Such tables are incomplete; in checked studies, under half of the missing clones stem from an unresolved V gene, and the remainder is unexplained. Here the sample has about 25,000 clones; about 81% occur a single time. The top ten constitute over 0.6% of the sample. Sequences were obtained from memory CD4+ T cells from blood. The receptors here all came from an adult in good health and CMV-seronegative.

The CDR3 protein is CASSVGGYTEAFF. The CDR3 region has the DNA TGTGCCAGCAGCGTAGGGGGATACACTGAAGCTTTCTTT. The chain uses TRBV9 and TRBJ1-1; D is unclear. The CDR3 consists of 13 residues. Germline lookup yields CDR1 SGDLS and CDR2 YYNGEE. V dropped 0 bases and J dropped 3 bases, with 6 bases sitting between them.

CDR3 DNA sequence: TGTGCCAGCAGTCTTGGGGTCTCGCTGGACAATGAGCAGTTCTTC. This sequence encodes CASSLGVSLDNEQFF. The chain is built from TRBV7-9 and TRBJ2-1; the D is unclear. Per germline, CDR1 SEHNR and CDR2 FQNEAQ (reference sequence). V was shortened by 6 bases and J by 5 bases, with 17 bases between the two germline ends. This CDR3 spans 15 amino acids. The whole variable domain, filled in from reference TRBV7-9 and TRBJ2-1, reads DTGVSQNPRHKITKRGQNVTFRCDPISEHNRLYWYRQTLGQGPEFLTYFQNEAQLEKSRLLSDRFSAERPKGSFSTLEIQRTEQGDSAMYLCASSLGVSLDNEQFFGPGTRLTVL.

This clone showed up just once. The V gene is TRBV19, the J gene TRBJ1-6, with a weak D call TRBD1 (5 bases). This CDR3 region has 15 residues. Trimming took off 5 bases at V and 10 bases at J, with 18 bases between the two ends. Germline V gene lookup returns CDR1 LNHDA and CDR2 SQIVND (reference sequence). CDR3 sequence (DNA): TGTGCCAGTAGTCCCTCAAAGGGGCTGCTGTCACCCCTCCACTTT. Amino acids: CASSPSKGLLSPLHF. The whole variable domain, filled in from reference TRBV19 and TRBJ1-6, reads DGGITQSPKYLFRKEGQNVTLSCEQNLNHDAMYWYRQDPGQGLRLIYYSQIVNDFQKGDIAEGYSVSREKKESFPLTVTSAQKNPTAFYLCASSPSKGLLSPLHFGNGTRLTVT.

This rearrangement joins TRBV7-6 to TRBJ2-1, with TRBD2 matching 8 bases. CDR1 and CDR2 from the germline V gene are SGHVS and FNYEAQ. The CDR3 length is 15 residues. V was clipped by 5 bases and J by 0 bases; unmatched bases: 3. As DNA, the CDR3 is TGTGCCAGCAGCGTTAGCGGGGACTCCTACAATGAGCAGTTCTTC. Its translation: CASSVSGDSYNEQFF.

This chain joins TRBV5-1 and TRBJ2-3; TRBD1 or TRBD2 may be the D gene (6 bases each). V lost 0 bases, J lost 5 bases, and 10 bases lay in between. CDR1 is SGHRS, CDR2 YFSETQ, per germline. CDR3 length: 14 amino acids. CDR3 DNA: TGCGCCAGCAGCTTGGGGGGGGCTGGAGATACGCAGTATTTT. It is translated as CASSLGGAGDTQYF.

The genes are TRBV5-1 and TRBJ2-3; D is possibly TRBD2 (7 bases). This CDR3 spans 16 amino acids. Germline V gene lookup returns CDR1 SGHRS and CDR2 YFSETQ. V was shortened by 0 bases and J by 5 bases, with 16 bases between the two germline ends. The CDR3 region is CASSLVGGAVEDTQYF. CDR3 coding DNA: TGCGCCAGCAGCTTGGTGGGGGGGGCGGTTGAAGATACGCAGTATTTT.

The chain couples TRBV28 to TRBJ1-1; no clear D gene. V was trimmed by 4 bases and J by 5 bases, leaving 17 bases between them. CDR1 is MDHEN and CDR2 is SYDVKM in the germline V gene. This CDR3 is built from 15 residues. CDR3: CASSSGAGPSTEAFF. DNA of the CDR3: TGTGCCAGCAGTTCGGGCGCTGGTCCGTCGACTGAAGCTTTCTTT.

The chain joins TRBV5-1 to TRBJ2-5; 11 bases agree with TRBD2. After removal of 5 bases from V and 5 bases from J, the junction contained 5 bases not matched to a gene. The CDR3 is 14 residues long. The germline V gene encodes CDR1 SGHRS and CDR2 YFSETQ. As DNA, the CDR3 is TGCGCCAGCAGTCGACTAGCGGGGACTGAGACCCAGTACTTC. Amino acid sequence: CASSRLAGTETQYF.

The chain links TRBV19 to TRBJ2-7; D gene ambiguous. This CDR3 spans 15 amino acids. The germline CDR1 and CDR2 sequences are LNHDA and SQIVND (reference sequence). The V gene lost 4 bases and the J gene lost 3 bases, with 16 bases spanning the gap. The CDR3 DNA follows: TGTGCCAGTAGTAGCAGAGGCCCCGGAAGCTACGAGCAGTACTTC. It codes for CASSSRGPGSYEQYF.

This sequence joins TRBV15 and TRBJ1-5, with D hard to call. V lost 0 bases and J lost 5, with 11 bases in between. Germline values: CDR1 LNHNV, CDR2 YYDKDF (reference sequence). The CDR3 spans 15 residues. This CDR3 reads CATSRDLGWDQPQHF. DNA for the CDR3: TGTGCCACCAGCAGAGATCTAGGATGGGATCAGCCCCAGCATTTT. Full variable domain (remainder filled in from reference TRBV15 and TRBJ1-5): DAMVIQNPRYQVTQFGKPVTLSCSQTLNHNVMYWYQQKSSQAPKLLFHYYDKDFNNEADTPDNFQSRRPNTSFCFLDIRSPGLGDTAMYLCATSRDLGWDQPQHFGDGTRLSIL.

This clone appeared a few times. The V call is TRBV4-3, the J call TRBJ1-2; D gene uncertain. The V gene lost 1 base and the J gene lost 0 bases, with 12 bases spanning the gap. Germline V lookup: CDR1 LGHNA, CDR2 YSLEER. The CDR3 spans 16 residues. This CDR3 is CASSQAGEQPNYGYTF. The CDR3 region has the DNA TGCGCCAGCAGCCAAGCCGGGGAACAACCTAACTATGGCTACACCTTC.

The chain has TRBV10-3 and TRBJ1-6, with D possibly being TRBD1 (6 bases). The germline CDR1 and CDR2 sequences are ENHRY and SYGVKD. V lost 6 bases and J 7 bases, leaving 16 bases between the germline ends. The CDR3 runs to 15 residues. CDR3 DNA sequence: TGTGCCATCAGACAGGGTTCGGGGTCGAATTCACCCCTCCACTTT. This translates into CAIRQGSGSNSPLHF.

The chain employs TRBV5-6 and TRBJ2-1; 8 bases agree with TRBD2. The CDR3 is 13 amino acids. Germline CDR1 reads SGHDT; CDR2 reads YYEEEE. Trimming cost V 0 bases and J 14 bases; bases outside gene matches: 7. As DNA, the CDR3 is TGTGCCAGCAGCTTGGGGCGGGGGGACATGGAGTTCTTC. It yields the protein CASSLGRGDMEFF.

Concerning this clone: The sample has other DNA sequences that encode this CDR3 too. This chain connects TRBV6-5 to TRBJ1-6; D call uncertain. V lost 2 bases to trimming and J lost 7 bases, with 3 bases between them. Germline CDR1 reads MNHEY; CDR2 reads SVGAGI. The CDR3 runs to 12 residues. DNA for the CDR3: TGTGCCAGCAGTTACCCCAATTCACCCCTCCACTTT. Translated: CASSYPNSPLHF.

This sequence joins TRBV19 and TRBJ1-1; no definite D call. Per germline, CDR1 LNHDA and CDR2 SQIVND (reference sequence). The V end lost 8 bases, the J end lost 1 base, and 14 bases lay between the germline ends. This CDR3 is 14 amino acids long. The CDR3 DNA sequence: TGTGCCAGTTCCCTTCTTGCGGCGAACACTGAAGCTTTCTTT. Encoded protein: CASSLLAANTEAFF.

The J gene is TRBJ1-6, the V gene TRBV7-8; TRBD1 matches at 11 bases. The CDR3 spans 16 residues. Germline CDR1 and CDR2: SGHVS and FQNEAQ. The J segment lost 12 bases and the V segment lost 1 base, leaving 8 bases of the junction unmatched. The CDR3 is CASSLEGQGVTLPLHF. In DNA form, the CDR3 reads TGTGCCAGCAGCTTAGAGGGACAGGGGGTGACTTTACCCCTCCACTTT.

V is TRBV5-6 and J is TRBJ2-7, with 8 bases matching TRBD2. Germline loops: CDR1 SGHDT, CDR2 YYEEEE. The CDR3 totals 16 residues. The V segment lost 4 bases and the J segment 0 bases; nucleotides outside the gene matches: 9. The CDR3 spells CASSTRRGGRSYEQYF. CDR3 nucleotides: TGTGCCAGCAGCACGAGACGCGGGGGGCGCTCCTACGAGCAGTACTTC.

This clone was recorded a few times. The chain is built from TRBV21-1 and TRBJ1-6; the D call TRBD1 from the table was never checked on the DNA. TRBV21-1 constitutes a pseudogene. The length of the CDR3 is 17 residues. CDR3 coding DNA: TGTGCCAGCATCCTGATCTTAACCGGGACAGAGGATTCACCCCTCCACTTT. This encodes CASILILTGTEDSPLHF.

The CDR3 sequence: CASSVAQGTSEGYTF. CDR3 nucleotide sequence: TGTGCCAGCAGCGTAGCCCAGGGAACTTCGGAAGGCTACACCTTC. This rearrangement joins TRBV9 to TRBJ1-2; D might be TRBD1 (5 bases). Trimming took off 0 bases at V and 8 bases at J, with 17 bases between the two ends. The CDR3 runs to 15 residues. Germline V gene data show CDR1 as SGDLS and CDR2 as YYNGEE.

The genes are TRBV5-1 and TRBJ2-7; maybe TRBD1 (6 bases). This CDR3 has 14 residues. The germline V gene encodes CDR1 SGHRS and CDR2 YFSETQ. Trimming left V 2 bases short and J 0 bases short, with 9 bases between. The CDR3 region has the DNA TGCGCCAGCAGCTTCTCGGACAGCTCCTACGAGCAGTACTTC. Its protein is CASSFSDSSYEQYF.

This clone was observed a few times. The chain carries TRBV29-1 and TRBJ1-1, with unresolved D. The germline CDR1 and CDR2 sequences are SQVTM and ANQGSEA. This CDR3 has 11 residues. Trimming left V 3 bases short and J 4 bases short, with 6 bases between. The CDR3 protein is CSVDRATEAFF. CDR3 DNA sequence: TGCAGCGTTGATAGGGCCACTGAAGCTTTCTTT.